Below, 14 T cell receptor beta chains from the same sample are listed, as sequenced in a study of response to subunit inactivated influenza vaccine. MiXCR, run by TCRdb on the RT-PCR reads, gives a single entry per CDR3 protein. The data hold some 640,000 distinct CDR3 sequences, with 11% to 15% observed a single time. Source: PBMCs from blood, taken 14 days before vaccination. The receptor set was obtained from a man in his forties or fifties who received an inactivated influenza vaccine.

J is TRBJ1-5 and V is TRBV12-3 or TRBV12-4, with D possibly being TRBD1 (6 bases). The CDR3 runs 15 residues. Trimming pared 5 bases from V and 3 bases from J, leaving 14 bases between. The CDR3 DNA follows: TGTGCCAGCAGTACCCGGGACACCTACAATCAGCCCCAGCATTTT. This sequence encodes CASSTRDTYNQPQHF.

Concerning this clonotype: This may be a read error, as it is one base from a much larger clone. The rearrangement joins TRBV20-1 to TRBJ2-3; TRBD2 agrees at 10 bases. The germline V gene encodes CDR1 DFQATT and CDR2 SNEGSKA (reference sequence). This CDR3 is built from 13 residues. The chain's CDR3 is CSAGEASGSEQYF. The CDR3 region has the DNA TGCAGTGCTGGAGAAGCTAGCGGGAGCGAGCAGTATTTT.

This clonotype was picked up a small number of times. This chain connects TRBV27 to TRBJ1-1; 7 nucleotides align to TRBD1. J lost 2 bases, V lost 9 bases, and 12 bases had no gene match. From germline, CDR1 is MNHEY and CDR2 SMNVEV (reference sequence). The CDR3 runs to 15 residues. The CDR3 loop reads CASFEGAGFNTEAFF. Written as DNA, the CDR3 is TGTGCCAGTTTCGAGGGGGCCGGATTTAACACTGAAGCTTTCTTT.

There are a few counts of this clonotype. This rearrangement joins TRBV29-1 to TRBJ2-3; TRBD2 might be the D (6 bases). V shed 6 bases and J shed 3 bases, with 16 bases lying between them. Germline loops: CDR1 SQVTM, CDR2 ANQGSEA. The CDR3 runs 14 residues. Here the CDR3 DNA reads TGCAGCGTCATGGGTGGGGGAGGAACAGATACGCAGTATTTT. Its translation: CSVMGGGGTDTQYF.

The sample holds a few counts of this clonotype. V is TRBV20-1 and J is TRBJ1-2; 7 bases fit TRBD1. Germline CDR1 and CDR2: DFQATT and SNEGSKA (reference sequence). Trimming cost V 5 bases and J 6 bases; bases outside gene matches: 6. This CDR3 is built from 12 residues. The CDR3 DNA reads as TGCAGTGCTTACAGGGGCGTAGATGGCTACACCTTC. The encoded protein is CSAYRGVDGYTF.

The table lists this clonotype with a few counts. This chain joins TRBV6-2 or TRBV6-3 and TRBJ2-2, with D perhaps matching TRBD1 (5 bases). Germline CDR1 reads MNHEY; CDR2 reads SVGEGT. Trimming shortened V by 10 bases and J by 1 base, and 19 bases separated the two germline ends. The CDR3 loop spans 16 amino acids. CDR3 coding DNA: TGTGCCACCCGCATACCTATGACAGAGAACACCGGGGAGCTGTTTTTT. Its translation: CATRIPMTENTGELFF.

The genes are TRBV4-2 and TRBJ2-7; the D is unclear. Germline V lookup: CDR1 LGHNA, CDR2 YNFKEQ. The CDR3 is 15 amino acids. V was trimmed by 0 bases and J by 3 bases, leaving 12 bases between them. In nucleotides, the CDR3 is TGTGCCAGCAGCCAAGATCGAGGCAAGAACTACGAGCAGTACTTC. It encodes CASSQDRGKNYEQYF.

This clonotype was seen a handful of times. V is TRBV11-1 and J is TRBJ2-5; 11 bases map to TRBD2. After removal of 0 bases from V and 2 bases from J, the junction contained 8 bases not matched to a gene. The CDR3 spans 18 residues. The germline V gene has CDR1 SGHAT and CDR2 FQDESV (reference sequence). DNA of the CDR3: TGTGCCAGCAGCTTAGCGGCGTGGGGGACTAGCGGACAAGAGACCCAGTACTTC. Translating gives CASSLAAWGTSGQETQYF.

The chain has TRBV5-1 and TRBJ2-7; the D gene is possibly TRBD2 (7 bases). Germline V gene data show CDR1 as SGHRS and CDR2 as YFSETQ. The CDR3 loop spans 14 amino acids. Trimming took off 1 base at V and 5 bases at J, with 13 bases between the two ends. CDR3 DNA sequence: TGCGCCAGCAGCTTGCGGGGGGCGCAAAACGAGCAGTACTTC. Translation gives CASSLRGAQNEQYF.

This clonotype came up a few times. The V call is TRBV6-2 or TRBV6-3, the J call TRBJ2-1, with D hard to call. The CDR3 totals 14 residues. V lost 0 bases to trimming and J lost 6 bases, with 9 bases between them. Germline-derived CDR1 and CDR2 are MNHEY and SVGEGT. The CDR3 reads CASSYSRHGNEQFF. In DNA form, the CDR3 reads TGTGCCAGCAGTTACTCGAGACACGGCAATGAGCAGTTCTTC.

The chain has TRBV12-3 or TRBV12-4 and TRBJ2-1; 10 bases fit TRBD2. V lost 10 bases, J lost 8 bases, and 11 bases stayed unmatched. This CDR3 spans 14 amino acids. CDR3 sequence (DNA): TGTGCCACATCACCGGGACTAGCGACACATGAGCAGTTCTTC. Residues: CATSPGLATHEQFF.

A remark on this clonotype: A junction boundary mismatches the germline segment, possibly from a read error. The chain uses TRBV12-3 or TRBV12-4 and TRBJ2-1; 11 bases match TRBD2. This CDR3 spans 18 amino acids. CDR3 region: CACSSPLKTSGSYNEQFF. For the CDR3, the DNA is TGTGCCTGCAGTTCCCCCTTAAAAACTAGCGGGAGCTACAATGAGCAGTTCTTC.

The V gene is TRBV3-1, the J gene TRBJ2-7; D unclear. This CDR3 is 18 amino acids long. Looked up from germline, CDR1 is LGHDT and CDR2 is YNNKEL (reference sequence). The germline V and J ends were trimmed by 2 bases and 3 bases, with 23 bases remaining between them. Here the CDR3 reads CASSQISRLGRNHYEQYF. CDR3 nucleotides: TGTGCCAGCAGCCAAATTTCACGGTTAGGACGGAACCACTACGAGCAGTACTTC.

This clonotype was picked up a small number of times. The V call is TRBV5-1, the J call TRBJ2-7, with D possibly TRBD1 on 6 matching bases. The CDR3 is made up of 15 amino acids. In germline, CDR1 is SGHRS, CDR2 YFSETQ. Deletions cut 4 bases from V and 0 bases from J, with 14 bases between. CDR3 DNA: TGCGCCAGCAGCATACATGGGGACACCTCCTACGAGCAGTACTTC. This sequence encodes CASSIHGDTSYEQYF.